This entry describes one T cell receptor (beta chain). Its cognate antigen is unknown. The PCR ran on 60 Vbeta and 13 Jbeta primers. Original data processing: Later work found around 85 million unique TCR beta chains, with 10 million to 14 million shared. Using immunoSEQ multiplex PCR, the repertoire was profiled, and TCRdb retains in-frame clones only, with some absent. V and J calls and clone size are given by that table; D and trimming were obtained from the DNA. Here the sample spans roughly 150,000 clones, 70% to 85% being singletons. The germline CDR1 and CDR2 sequences are GTSNPN and SVGIG (reference sequence). CDR3 size: 14 residues. The ends were cut back, 2 bases at V and 2 bases at J, with 12 bases in the middle. The data originate from a study of cytomegalovirus exposure and HLA in healthy donors. Study-wide background: Early release data held tens of millions of unique TCRs from HLA-typed donors.

Points from the study as a whole: It was reportedly the case that the classifier diagnosed cytomegalovirus status with high specificity and sensitivity.

The sample was PBMCs. This rearrangement joins TRBV30 to TRBJ1-1, with D maybe TRBD1 (5 bases). This TCR was recovered from a man aged 40-50 years in good health and CMV-seropositive. The CDR3 nucleotides read TGTGCCTGGAGTAAGACAGACGGTAACACTGAAGCTTTCTTT. It encodes CAWSKTDGNTEAFF.